This is a list of T cell receptor beta chains from one sample in a study of blood T cell repertoires in COVID-19. Sequencing was performed with immunoSEQ multiplex PCR; in TCRdb, only in-frame clones are kept and a portion is missing. The data show hundreds of thousands of clones, with roughly nine tenths seen just once and around 1.1% held by the top ten. Material for sequencing was PBMCs or T cells enriched from blood (not recorded which). The source of these receptors is a man aged 25-40 years who had recovered from COVID-19. CDR3s include the opening cysteine and the closing phenylalanine or tryptophan. D genes are given only for firm matches. Where a row states a size, it is once, few, many or the class of an expanded clone; other rows omit it.

CDR3 protein	CDR3 DNA	CDR3 length	D gene	clone size	V gene	J gene
CASSLGRGRETQYF	TGTGCCAGCAGTTTAGGACGGGGAAGAGAGACCCAGTACTTC	14	-	-	TRBV28	TRBJ2-5
CSVPGQGDEKLFF	TGCAGCGTTCCGGGACAGGGGGACGAAAAACTGTTTTTT	13	TRBD1	-	TRBV29-1	TRBJ1-4
CASREDRGRGGELFF	TGTGCCAGCAGGGAGGACAGGGGGCGAGGCGGGGAGCTGTTTTTT	15	TRBD1	-	TRBV13	TRBJ2-2
CATSDFRGSTGELFF	TGTGCCACCAGTGATTTTAGGGGATCCACCGGGGAGCTGTTTTTT	15	-	-	TRBV24-1	TRBJ2-2
CASSLGQGLYNEQFF	TGTGCCAGCAGCCTGGGACAGGGGTTATACAATGAGCAGTTCTTC	15	TRBD1	-	TRBV9	TRBJ2-1
CASRREGNYEQYF	TGTGCCAGCAGGCGGGAGGGGAACTACGAGCAGTACTTC	13	TRBD2	once	TRBV2	TRBJ2-7
CASSLQGTNYGYTF	TGTGCCAGCAGCCTACAGGGGACTAACTATGGCTACACCTTC	14	TRBD1	-	TRBV5-5	TRBJ1-2
CASSQLAGIQGGELFF	TGTGCCAGCAGCCAGTTGGCAGGGATACAGGGCGGGGAGCTGTTTTTT	16	-	-	TRBV14	TRBJ2-2
CASSLTTDTQYF	TGCGCCAGCAGCTTGACGACTGATACGCAGTATTTT	12	-	few	TRBV5-1	TRBJ2-3
CASSPPASGKETQYF	TGTGCCAGCTCACCACCGGCTAGCGGAAAAGAGACCCAGTACTTC	15	TRBD2	-	TRBV18	TRBJ2-5
CASRRTFPGLAGGESYEQYF	TGTGCCAGCAGGCGAACCTTCCCGGGACTAGCGGGAGGGGAGTCCTACGAGCAGTACTTC	20	TRBD2	-	TRBV27	TRBJ2-7
CASSLVSLAGVVYNEQFF	TGTGCCAGCAGCTTAGTCTCACTAGCGGGAGTTGTCTACAATGAGCAGTTCTTC	18	TRBD2	-	TRBV7-8	TRBJ2-1
CASSVGSSALGNTIYF	TGTGCCAGCAGCGTAGGGAGCAGTGCTCTAGGAAACACCATATATTTT	16	-	-	TRBV9	TRBJ1-3
CASRPAGNTYEQYF	TGTGCCAGCAGGCCCGCCGGGAACACCTACGAGCAGTACTTC	14	-	-	TRBV28	TRBJ2-7
CASSQPFEGTQQFF	TGTGCCAGCAGCCAACCGTTTGAAGGGACTCAGCAGTTCTTC	14	-	-	TRBV3-1/TRBV3-2	TRBJ2-1
CAWSRGGVTEAFF	TGTGCCTGGAGTCGGGGAGGGGTCACTGAAGCTTTCTTT	13	-	-	TRBV30	TRBJ1-1
CASSLTPDKTYTEAFF	TGCGCCAGCAGCCTTACACCGGACAAGACTTACACTGAAGCTTTCTTT	16	-	few	TRBV5-1	TRBJ1-1
CASSLIGFGHLASYNEQFF	TGTGCCAGCAGTTTAATCGGTTTCGGTCATCTAGCATCCTACAATGAGCAGTTCTTC	19	-	-	TRBV27	TRBJ2-1
CASSLEAGREQYF	TGTGCCAGCAGCTTAGAGGCAGGGAGGGAGCAGTACTTC	13	-	-	TRBV7-2	TRBJ2-7
CATTTGGAGEKLFF	TGTGCCACAACAACAGGGGGCGCAGGCGAAAAACTGTTTTTT	14	TRBD1	-	TRBV4-2	TRBJ1-4
CASSGGTSGVSYEQYF	TGTGCCAGCAGTGGTGGGACTAGCGGGGTCTCCTACGAGCAGTACTTC	16	TRBD2	-	TRBV28	TRBJ2-7
CASSPTGSTEAFF	TGCGCCAGCAGCCCCACAGGGTCCACTGAAGCTTTCTTT	13	-	-	TRBV4-1	TRBJ1-1
CASSSMRVPPDTQYF	TGTGCCAGCAGTTCTATGAGGGTGCCCCCAGATACGCAGTATTTT	15	-	-	TRBV27	TRBJ2-3
CASSSRDSVYEQYF	TGTGCCAGCAGTTCCCGGGACAGTGTCTACGAGCAGTACTTC	14	TRBD1	-	TRBV28	TRBJ2-7
CASAESGRPTYEQYF	TGTGCCAGCGCCGAGAGCGGGAGGCCTACCTACGAGCAGTACTTC	15	TRBD2	-	TRBV27	TRBJ2-7
CASSLNGAGTYTDTQYF	TGTGCCAGCAGCTTAAACGGGGCGGGGACCTACACAGATACGCAGTATTTT	17	-	-	TRBV5-6	TRBJ2-3
CASNQREGNEQFF	TGTGCCAGCAACCAGCGGGAGGGCAATGAGCAGTTCTTC	13	TRBD2	-	TRBV9	TRBJ2-1
CASSPSRIEGGRAYNEQFF	TGTGCCAGCAGCCCATCCCGAATCGAAGGCGGGAGGGCCTACAATGAGCAGTTCTTC	19	TRBD2	-	TRBV9	TRBJ2-1
CASSPQGAQPQHF	TGTGCCAGCAGTCCACAGGGGGCGCAGCCCCAGCATTTT	13	TRBD1	-	TRBV28	TRBJ1-5
CASTAYGPSGNTIYF	TGTGCCAGCACCGCTTACGGTCCCTCTGGAAACACCATATATTTT	15	-	once	TRBV6-5	TRBJ1-3
CASSFYGTGELFF	TGTGCCAGCAGTTTTTACGGCACCGGGGAGCTGTTTTTT	13	-	once	TRBV28	TRBJ2-2
CASTGDIGQETQYF	TGTGCCAGCACCGGGGACATCGGGCAAGAGACCCAGTACTTC	14	-	-	TRBV28	TRBJ2-5
CAISWDRYSYEQYF	TGTGCCATCAGCTGGGACAGATACTCCTACGAGCAGTACTTC	14	TRBD1	-	TRBV10-3	TRBJ2-7
CASRETGKLFF	TGTGCCAGCAGGGAGACAGGAAAACTGTTTTTT	11	-	-	TRBV2	TRBJ1-4
CATMQAVGGELFF	TGTGCCACCATGCAGGCCGTGGGCGGGGAGCTGTTTTTT	13	-	-	TRBV19	TRBJ2-2
CAIKRGPFTDTQYF	TGTGCCATCAAGCGGGGCCCTTTCACAGATACGCAGTATTTT	14	TRBD2	-	TRBV28	TRBJ2-3
CASSRVDRANYGYTF	TGTGCCAGCTCCCGGGTGGACAGGGCTAACTATGGCTACACCTTC	15	TRBD1	-	TRBV18	TRBJ1-2
CASSEITANGYTF	TGTGCCAGCAGTGAGATAACAGCCAATGGCTACACCTTC	13	-	-	TRBV6-1	TRBJ1-2
CARGDRVNTGELFF	TGTGCCAGAGGGGACAGGGTGAACACCGGGGAGCTGTTTTTT	14	TRBD1	-	TRBV2	TRBJ2-2
CASSDLSLVSSEKLFF	TGTGCCAGCAGTGATCTGTCCCTAGTATCTTCTGAAAAACTGTTTTTT	16	-	-	TRBV6-4	TRBJ1-4